Presented here are 2 T cell receptor beta chains from one specimen sequenced in a study of cytomegalovirus exposure and HLA in healthy donors. PCR employed 60 Vbeta and 13 Jbeta primers. Generated by immunoSEQ multiplex PCR, the TCRdb table keeps only in-frame clones and is missing some. Counted here are 120,000 or so clones, nearly 80% occurring once; the ten biggest clones make up about 6%. Sequenced material: PBMCs. The receptors shown here come from a woman aged 40 to 50 in good health and CMV-seronegative.

V gene TRBV7-6 combines with J gene TRBJ1-6; a weak D match, TRBD1 (5 bases). This CDR3 is 14 amino acids long. Germline V gives CDR1 SGHVS, CDR2 FNYEAQ. The germline V and J ends were trimmed by 1 base and 13 bases, with 14 bases remaining between them. CDR3 sequence (DNA): TGTGCCAGCAGCTTAGGGACACCTCTTAATCCCCTCCACTTT. This sequence encodes CASSLGTPLNPLHF.

The chain recombines TRBV2 with TRBJ2-1; 7 nucleotides agree with TRBD2. Germline CDR1 reads SNHLY; CDR2 reads FYNNEI. The CDR3 loop spans 14 amino acids. Trimming removed 1 base from V and 10 bases from J; junction bases left unmatched: 7. CDR3: CASSEGRMGGEQFF. CDR3 nucleotide sequence: TGTGCCAGCAGTGAAGGGCGGATGGGGGGGGAGCAGTTCTTC.